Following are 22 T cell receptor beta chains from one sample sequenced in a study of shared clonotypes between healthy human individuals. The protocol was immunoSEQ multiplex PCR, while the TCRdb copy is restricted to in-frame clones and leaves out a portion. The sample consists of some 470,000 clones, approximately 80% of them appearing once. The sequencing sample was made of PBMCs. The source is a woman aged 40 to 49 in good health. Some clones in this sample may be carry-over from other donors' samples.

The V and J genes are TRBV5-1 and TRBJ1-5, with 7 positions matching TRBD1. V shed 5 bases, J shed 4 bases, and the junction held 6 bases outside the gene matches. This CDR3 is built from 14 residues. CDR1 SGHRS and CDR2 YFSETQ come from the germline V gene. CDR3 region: CASRASTGNQPQHF. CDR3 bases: TGCGCCAGCAGGGCTTCGACAGGGAATCAGCCCCAGCATTTT.

CDR3 in DNA: TGTGCCAGCTCTACACCCAGTCAGGGGCAAAATGGCTACACCTTC. Protein: CASSTPSQGQNGYTF. The chain links TRBV18 to TRBJ1-2; TRBD1 might be the D (6 bases). The CDR3 extends over 15 amino acids. The germline gives CDR1 KGHSH, CDR2 LQKENI. V was shortened by 6 bases and J by 6 bases, with 20 bases between the two germline ends.

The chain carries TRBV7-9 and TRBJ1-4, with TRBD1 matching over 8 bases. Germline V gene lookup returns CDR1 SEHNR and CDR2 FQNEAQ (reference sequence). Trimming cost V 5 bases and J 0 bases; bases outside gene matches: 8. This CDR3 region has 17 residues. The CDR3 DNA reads TGTGCCAGCAGCCCTGGACAGGGATTTGCAACTAATGAAAAACTGTTTTTT. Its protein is CASSPGQGFATNEKLFF. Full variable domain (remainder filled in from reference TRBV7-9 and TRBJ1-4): DTGVSQNPRHKITKRGQNVTFRCDPISEHNRLYWYRQTLGQGPEFLTYFQNEAQLEKSRLLSDRFSAERPKGSFSTLEIQRTEQGDSAMYLCASSPGQGFATNEKLFFGSGTQLSVL.

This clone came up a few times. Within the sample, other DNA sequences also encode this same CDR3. CDR3 bases: TGTGCCAGCTCTCCGACTAGCGGGGCCTCCTACGAGCAGTACTTC. It translates to CASSPTSGASYEQYF. This chain uses TRBV18 with TRBJ2-7; TRBD2 aligns across 11 bases. Germline values: CDR1 KGHSH, CDR2 LQKENI. Unmatched junction bases numbered 4, after V lost 6 bases and J lost 0 bases. The CDR3 has 15 amino acids.

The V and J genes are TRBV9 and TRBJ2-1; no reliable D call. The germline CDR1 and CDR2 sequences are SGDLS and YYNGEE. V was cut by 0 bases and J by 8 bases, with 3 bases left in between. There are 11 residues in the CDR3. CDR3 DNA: TGTGCCAGCAGCGTAGAGGATGAGCAGTTCTTC. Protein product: CASSVEDEQFF.

In nucleotides, the CDR3 is TGTGCCAGCAGCCCCTACAGTGACTATGGCTACACCTTC. Its translation: CASSPYSDYGYTF. The chain combines TRBV11-2 with TRBJ1-2; D gene uncertain. The CDR3 contains 13 residues. The germline V and J ends were trimmed by 5 bases and 3 bases, with 10 bases remaining between them. Germline CDR1 SGHAT, CDR2 FQNNGV.

The CDR3 spells CASRTDRELNEQYF. Here the CDR3 DNA reads TGTGCCAGCAGGACCGACAGGGAACTCAACGAGCAGTACTTC. The rearrangement uses TRBV28 and TRBJ2-7; 7 nucleotides agree with TRBD1. The CDR3 has 14 amino acids. The V segment lost 6 bases and the J segment 5 bases; nucleotides outside the gene matches: 10. Per germline, CDR1 MDHEN and CDR2 SYDVKM.

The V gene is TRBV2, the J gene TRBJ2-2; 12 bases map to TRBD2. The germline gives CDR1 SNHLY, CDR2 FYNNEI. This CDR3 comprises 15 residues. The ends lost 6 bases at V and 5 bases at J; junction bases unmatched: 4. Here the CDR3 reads CASRPGLAGTGELFF. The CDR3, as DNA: TGTGCCAGCAGGCCGGGACTAGCGGGTACCGGGGAGCTGTTTTTT.

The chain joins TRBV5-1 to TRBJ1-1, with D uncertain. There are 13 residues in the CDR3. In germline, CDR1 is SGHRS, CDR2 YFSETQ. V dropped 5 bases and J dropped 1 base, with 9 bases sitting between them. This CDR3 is CASSSVGNTEAFF. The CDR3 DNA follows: TGCGCCAGCAGTTCCGTGGGGAACACTGAAGCTTTCTTT.

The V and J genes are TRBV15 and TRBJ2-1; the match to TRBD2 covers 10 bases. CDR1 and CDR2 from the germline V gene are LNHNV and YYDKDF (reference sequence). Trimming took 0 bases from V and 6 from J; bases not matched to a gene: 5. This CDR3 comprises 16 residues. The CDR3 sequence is CATSRDPSGRGNEQFF. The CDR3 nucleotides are TGTGCCACCAGCAGAGACCCTAGCGGGAGAGGCAATGAGCAGTTCTTC. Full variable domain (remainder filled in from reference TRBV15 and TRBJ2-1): DAMVIQNPRYQVTQFGKPVTLSCSQTLNHNVMYWYQQKSSQAPKLLFHYYDKDFNNEADTPDNFQSRRPNTSFCFLDIRSPGLGDTAMYLCATSRDPSGRGNEQFFGPGTRLTVL.

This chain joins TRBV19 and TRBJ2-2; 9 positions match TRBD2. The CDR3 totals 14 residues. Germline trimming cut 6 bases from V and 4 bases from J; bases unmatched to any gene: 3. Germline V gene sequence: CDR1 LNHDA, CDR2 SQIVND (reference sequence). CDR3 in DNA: TGTGCCAGTAGCAGGCGGGAGGGCACCGGGGAGCTGTTTTTT. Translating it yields CASSRREGTGELFF.

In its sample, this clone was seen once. The CDR3 sequence is CASSIGAAVGEAFF. CDR3 DNA sequence: TGTGCCAGTAGTATCGGGGCAGCGGTGGGTGAAGCTTTCTTT. The genes are TRBV19 and TRBJ1-1; possible D gene TRBD1, 5 bases. Germline V lookup: CDR1 LNHDA, CDR2 SQIVND (reference sequence). The CDR3 length is 14 residues. Trimming shortened V by 3 bases and J by 7 bases, and 15 bases separated the two germline ends.

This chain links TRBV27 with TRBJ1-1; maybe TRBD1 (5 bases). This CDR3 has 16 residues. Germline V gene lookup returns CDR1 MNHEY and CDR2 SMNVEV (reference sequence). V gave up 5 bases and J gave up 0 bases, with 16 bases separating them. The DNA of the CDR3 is TGTGCCAGCAGTCCTCACCGGGGCGCGGTGAACACTGAAGCTTTCTTT. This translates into CASSPHRGAVNTEAFF.

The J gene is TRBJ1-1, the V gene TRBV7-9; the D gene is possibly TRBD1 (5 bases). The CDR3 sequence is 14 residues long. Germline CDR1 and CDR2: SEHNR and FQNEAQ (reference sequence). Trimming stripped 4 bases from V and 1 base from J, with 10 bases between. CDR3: CASSSHRKNTEAFF. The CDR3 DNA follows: TGTGCCAGCAGCTCGCACAGGAAGAACACTGAAGCTTTCTTT.

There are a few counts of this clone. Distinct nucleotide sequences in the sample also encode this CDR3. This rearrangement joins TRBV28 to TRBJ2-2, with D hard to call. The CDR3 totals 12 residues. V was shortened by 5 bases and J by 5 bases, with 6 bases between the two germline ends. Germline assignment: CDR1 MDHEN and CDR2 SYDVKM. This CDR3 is CASSPVTGELFF. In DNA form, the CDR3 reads TGTGCCAGCAGTCCCGTAACCGGGGAGCTGTTTTTT.

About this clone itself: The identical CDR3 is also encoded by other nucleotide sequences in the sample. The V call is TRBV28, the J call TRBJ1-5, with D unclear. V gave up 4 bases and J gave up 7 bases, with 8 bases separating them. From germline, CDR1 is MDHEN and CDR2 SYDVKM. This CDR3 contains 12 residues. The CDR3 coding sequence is TGTGCCAGCAGTTCCCCCCCCCAGCCCCAGCATTTT. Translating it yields CASSSPPQPQHF.

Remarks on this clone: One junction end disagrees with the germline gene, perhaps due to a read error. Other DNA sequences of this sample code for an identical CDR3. CDR3 region: CAWSVGGAGNTIYF. CDR3 bases: TGTGCATGGAGTGTGGGGGGAGCTGGAAACACCATATATTTT. This sequence joins TRBV30 and TRBJ1-3; perhaps TRBD1 as D (5 bases). The CDR3 consists of 14 residues. The V gene's germline CDR1 is GTSNPN and CDR2 SVGIG (reference sequence).

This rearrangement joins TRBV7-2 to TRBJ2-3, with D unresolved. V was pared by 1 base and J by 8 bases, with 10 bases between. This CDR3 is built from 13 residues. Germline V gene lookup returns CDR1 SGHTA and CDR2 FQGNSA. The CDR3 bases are TGTGCCAGCAGCTTAGTTGTAGCAGCTACGCAGTATTTT. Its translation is CASSLVVAATQYF.

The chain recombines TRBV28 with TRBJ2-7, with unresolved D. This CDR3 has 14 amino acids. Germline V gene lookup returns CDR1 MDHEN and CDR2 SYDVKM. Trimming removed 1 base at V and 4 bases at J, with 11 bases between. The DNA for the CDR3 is TGTGCCAGCAGTTTATCCCCAAACGCTTACGAGCAGTACTTC. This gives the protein CASSLSPNAYEQYF.

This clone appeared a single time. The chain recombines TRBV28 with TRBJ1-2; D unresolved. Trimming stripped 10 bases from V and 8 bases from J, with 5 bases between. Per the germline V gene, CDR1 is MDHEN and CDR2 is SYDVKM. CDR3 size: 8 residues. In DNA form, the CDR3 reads TGTGCCACCCAGGGCTACACCTTC. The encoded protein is CATQGYTF.

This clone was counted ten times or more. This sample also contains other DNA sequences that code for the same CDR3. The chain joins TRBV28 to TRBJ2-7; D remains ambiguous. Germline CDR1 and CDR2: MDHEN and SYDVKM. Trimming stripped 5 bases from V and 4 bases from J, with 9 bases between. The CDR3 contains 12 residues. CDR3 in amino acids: CASSRLAYEQYF. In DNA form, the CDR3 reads TGTGCCAGCAGTAGACTTGCTTACGAGCAGTACTTC.

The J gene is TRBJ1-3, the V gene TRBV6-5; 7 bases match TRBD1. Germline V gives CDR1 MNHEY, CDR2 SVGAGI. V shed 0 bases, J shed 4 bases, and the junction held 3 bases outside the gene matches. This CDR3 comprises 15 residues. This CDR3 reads CASSYSTGQGNTIYF. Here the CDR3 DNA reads TGTGCCAGCAGTTACTCGACGGGACAGGGAAACACCATATATTTT.